Below are 7 T cell receptor beta chains sequenced from a single sample in a study of cytomegalovirus exposure and HLA in healthy donors (dated by TCRdb to between 2016 and 2019). Libraries were built with the immunoSEQ multiplex PCR assay. For the multiplex PCR, a mixture combining 60 forward primers for TCR Vbeta segments and 13 reverse primers for TCR Jbeta segments was used. The table comes from immuneACCESS by way of TCRdb, which keeps in-frame sequences with V and J called. Part of the clones is missing from these tables; in studies checked, under half for an unresolved V gene and the rest for unknown reasons. The sample data list some 100,000 clones, and roughly three quarters of these were observed just once. The ten largest clones add up to 12% of the sample. The specimen was PBMCs. The receptors were sampled from a woman in her thirties or forties in good health and CMV-seropositive.

The chain is built from TRBV4-2 and TRBJ2-5; 9 bases match TRBD2. Germline CDR1 is LGHNA and CDR2 is YNFKEQ. With 1 base clipped from V and 0 bases from J, the junction kept 6 bases outside the gene matches. CDR3 length: 17 residues. The chain's CDR3 is CASSQAGGGGYQETQYF. The CDR3 nucleotides read TGTGCCAGCAGCCAAGCGGGCGGGGGGGGGTACCAAGAGACCCAGTACTTC.

With regard to this clone: This sample includes further DNA sequences coding for the same CDR3. V usage is TRBV5-1 and J usage is TRBJ1-1; D may be TRBD1 (5 bases). Trimming shortened V by 4 bases and J by 4 bases, and 11 bases separated the two germline ends. The CDR3 covers 13 residues. The germline gives CDR1 SGHRS, CDR2 YFSETQ. The DNA for the CDR3 is TGCGCCAGCAGCCCCAGCGGGGGCACTGAAGCTTTCTTT. Amino acid sequence: CASSPSGGTEAFF.

The rearrangement links TRBV9 to TRBJ2-7; no clear D gene. Trimming pared 0 bases from V and 0 bases from J, leaving 13 bases between. The germline V gene encodes CDR1 SGDLS and CDR2 YYNGEE. The CDR3 loop spans 16 amino acids. The CDR3 loop is CASSVAGSPSSYEQYF. The CDR3 DNA is TGTGCCAGCAGCGTAGCCGGGTCCCCCAGCTCCTACGAGCAGTACTTC.

This clone was picked up a small number of times. The chain combines TRBV6-1 with TRBJ2-7; TRBD1 matches at 8 bases. V gave up 2 bases and J gave up 7 bases; unmatched junction bases: 4. This CDR3 spans 13 amino acids. Germline CDR1 is MNHNS and CDR2 is SASEGT. The CDR3, as DNA: TGTGCCAGCAGTGAACAGGGGGCGGGGGAGCAGTACTTC. Protein product: CASSEQGAGEQYF.

The chain links TRBV6-1 to TRBJ1-2, with D perhaps TRBD1 (6 bases). The V gene's germline CDR1 is MNHNS and CDR2 SASEGT. Trimming removed 8 bases at V and 4 bases at J, with 17 bases between. The CDR3 spans 14 residues. The CDR3 DNA reads as TGTGCCAGCTTCCCTCGGGGGGGCGGCTATGGCTACACCTTC. Translating gives CASFPRGGGYGYTF.

This clone has just one count. The chain uses TRBV7-2 and TRBJ1-1, with D perhaps TRBD1 (5 bases). Trimming shortened V by 4 bases and J by 1 base, and 10 bases separated the two germline ends. The CDR3 loop spans 14 amino acids. The germline gives CDR1 SGHTA, CDR2 FQGNSA. Here the CDR3 reads CASSSAGWNTEAFF. The DNA for the CDR3 is TGTGCCAGCAGCTCTGCAGGGTGGAACACTGAAGCTTTCTTT.

The chain carries TRBV6-1 and TRBJ1-1; 9 positions agree with TRBD1. Trimming took 5 bases from V and 3 from J; bases not matched to a gene: 7. CDR1 is MNHNS and CDR2 is SASEGT in the germline V gene. This CDR3 region has 15 residues. The CDR3 spells CASSLGGQGYTEAFF. CDR3 sequence (DNA): TGTGCCAGCAGTTTGGGGGGACAGGGCTACACTGAAGCTTTCTTT.